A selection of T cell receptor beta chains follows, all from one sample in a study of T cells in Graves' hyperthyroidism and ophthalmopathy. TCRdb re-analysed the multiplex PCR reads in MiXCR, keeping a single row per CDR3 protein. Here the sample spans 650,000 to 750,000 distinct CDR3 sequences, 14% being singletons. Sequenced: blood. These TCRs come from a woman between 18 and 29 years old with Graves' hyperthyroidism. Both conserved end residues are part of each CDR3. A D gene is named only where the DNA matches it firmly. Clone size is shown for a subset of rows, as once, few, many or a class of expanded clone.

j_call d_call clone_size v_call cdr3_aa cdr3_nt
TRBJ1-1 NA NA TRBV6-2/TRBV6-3 CASRPGGFGNTEAFF TGTGCCAGCAGACCCGGGGGGTTCGGGAACACTGAAGCTTTCTTT
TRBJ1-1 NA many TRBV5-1 CASSLVTFGEAFF TGCGCCAGCAGCTTGGTTACCTTCGGGGAAGCTTTCTTT
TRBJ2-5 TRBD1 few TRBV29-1 CSVGGTGMFETQYF TGCAGCGTTGGCGGGACAGGGATGTTCGAGACCCAGTACTTC
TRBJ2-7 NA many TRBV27 CASRRSWGLGAYEQYF TGTGCCAGCAGAAGAAGTTGGGGACTCGGGGCCTACGAGCAGTACTTC
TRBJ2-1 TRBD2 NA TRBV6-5 CASSYSRGGNEQFF TGTGCCAGCAGTTACTCTCGGGGGGGCAATGAGCAGTTCTTC
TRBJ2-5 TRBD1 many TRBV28 CASSLSGTEEGTQYF TGTGCCAGCAGTTTATCTGGGACAGAAGAAGGGACCCAGTACTTC
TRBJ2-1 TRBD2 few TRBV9 CASSVGGSGRGNEQFF TGTGCCAGCAGCGTAGGAGGTAGCGGGAGGGGGAATGAGCAGTTCTTC
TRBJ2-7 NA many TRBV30 CAWSVGDGLGEQYF TGTGCCTGGAGTGTAGGGGACGGTTTAGGGGAGCAGTACTTC
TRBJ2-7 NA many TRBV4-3 CASSQRGGGVEQYF TGCGCCAGCAGCCAAAGGGGGGGCGGCGTCGAGCAGTACTTC
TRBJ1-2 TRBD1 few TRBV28 CASSSAGTGVIYGYTF TGTGCCAGCAGTTCCGCCGGGACAGGGGTTATCTATGGCTACACCTTC
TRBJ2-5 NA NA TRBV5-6 CASSLTLLEPYGQETQYF TGTGCCAGCAGCTTAACCTTACTCGAACCGTATGGACAAGAGACCCAGTACTTC
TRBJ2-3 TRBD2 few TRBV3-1 CASSLKLAERTDTQYF TGTGCCAGCAGCCTTAAGCTAGCGGAGCGCACAGATACGCAGTATTTT
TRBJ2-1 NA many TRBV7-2 CASSLAGSSYNEQFF TGTGCCAGCAGCTTAGCCGGAAGCTCCTACAATGAGCAGTTCTTC
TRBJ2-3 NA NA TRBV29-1 CSVEDLVGRTQYF TGCAGCGTTGAAGATCTTGTAGGGAGGACGCAGTATTTT
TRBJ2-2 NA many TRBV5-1 CASSLESSAGELFF TGCGCCAGCAGCTTGGAGAGCTCGGCCGGGGAGCTGTTTTTT
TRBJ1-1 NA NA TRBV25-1 CASSPPGGGIEAFF TGTGCCAGCAGTCCCCCGGGGGGCGGGATTGAAGCTTTCTTT
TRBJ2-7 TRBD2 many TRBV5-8 CASRWGLAGGTNEQYF TGTGCCAGCAGATGGGGACTAGCGGGAGGGACGAACGAGCAGTACTTC
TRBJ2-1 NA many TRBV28 CASSLLRGDYNEQFF TGTGCCAGCAGTTTACTACGCGGTGACTACAATGAGCAGTTCTTC
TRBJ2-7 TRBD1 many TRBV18 CASSAGQGAPYEQYF TGTGCCAGCTCTGCTGGACAGGGGGCTCCCTACGAGCAGTACTTC
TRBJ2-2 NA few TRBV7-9 CASSLKTRDGELFF TGTGCCAGCAGCTTAAAGACCAGGGACGGGGAGCTGTTTTTT
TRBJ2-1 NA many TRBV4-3 CASSQGQAFSYNEQFF TGCGCCAGCAGCCAAGGGCAGGCCTTCTCCTACAATGAGCAGTTCTTC
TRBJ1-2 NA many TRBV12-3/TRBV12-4 CASSSHQMSNYGYTF TGTGCCAGCAGTTCCCACCAAATGAGTAACTATGGCTACACCTTC
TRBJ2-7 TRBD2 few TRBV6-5 CASNYKGAGAAYEQYF TGTGCCAGCAATTACAAGGGAGCGGGAGCGGCCTACGAGCAGTACTTC
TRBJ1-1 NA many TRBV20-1 CSARAEGWKNTEAFF TGCAGTGCTAGAGCGGAGGGGTGGAAAAACACTGAAGCTTTCTTT
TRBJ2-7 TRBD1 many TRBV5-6 CASSLTGTGVEQYF TGTGCCAGCAGTTTAACCGGGACAGGGGTCGAGCAGTACTTC
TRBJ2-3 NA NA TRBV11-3 CASSATILSTDTQYF TGTGCCAGCAGCGCGACAATTTTAAGCACAGATACGCAGTATTTT
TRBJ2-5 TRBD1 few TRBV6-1 CASSAGQFQETQYF TGTGCCAGCAGTGCGGGACAGTTTCAAGAGACCCAGTACTTC
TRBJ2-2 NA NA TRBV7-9 CTSSSKHGELFF TGTACCAGCAGCTCTAAGCACGGGGAGCTGTTTTTT
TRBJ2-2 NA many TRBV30 CAWSASHHREPGELFF TGTGCCTGGAGTGCTTCCCACCACAGGGAACCCGGGGAGCTGTTTTTT
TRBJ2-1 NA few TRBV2 CASSYHNLLDGVKFF TGTGCCAGCAGTTACCACAACCTCTTGGACGGGGTGAAGTTCTTC
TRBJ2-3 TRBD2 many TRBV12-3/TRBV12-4 CASSLAGGADTQYF TGTGCCAGCAGTCTAGCGGGAGGTGCAGATACGCAGTATTTT
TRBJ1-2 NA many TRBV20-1 CSARVVANYGYTF TGCAGTGCCCGGGTGGTAGCTAACTATGGCTACACCTTC
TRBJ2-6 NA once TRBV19 CASSILATGANVLTF TGTGCCAGTAGTATTCTGGCGACTGGGGCCAACGTCCTGACTTTC
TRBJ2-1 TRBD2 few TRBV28 CASSLLELAGSSYNEQFF TGTGCCAGCAGTTTATTGGAACTAGCGGGCAGCTCCTACAATGAGCAGTTCTTC
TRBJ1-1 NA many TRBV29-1 CSAGDAQGTEAFF TGCAGCGCCGGGGACGCACAGGGCACTGAAGCTTTCTTT
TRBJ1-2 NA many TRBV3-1 CASSRNADYGYTF TGTGCCAGCAGCCGTAATGCGGACTATGGCTACACCTTC
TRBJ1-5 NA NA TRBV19 CASRRAGNQPQHF TGTGCCAGTCGGAGGGCAGGCAATCAGCCCCAGCATTTT